This TCR beta chain comes out of a study of blood T cell repertoires in COVID-19. Study context: Sites across the United States, Italy and Spain contributed samples from acute and convalescent COVID-19.

In the authors' methods: Cell counts per sample came from amplifying reference gene primers. Measured with immunoSEQ multiplex PCR; TCRdb has only the in-frame clones, and not every one. D and trimming were read from the DNA, whereas the V and J calls and clone size are those reported in that table. The sample lists over 150,000 clones; about 86% were seen once. This CDR3 has 16 residues. V was pared by 1 base and J by 0 bases, with 10 bases between. CDR1 and CDR2 from the germline V gene are SGHVS and FQNEAQ. The sequenced sample consisted of peripheral blood. The receptor was derived from a man in his fifties or sixties with active or convalescent COVID-19. The rearrangement joins TRBV7-8 to TRBJ1-5; D perhaps matches TRBD1 (5 bases). CDR3 sequence: CASSLVWGNSNQPQHF. DNA for the CDR3: TGTGCCAGCAGCTTAGTTTGGGGCAATAGCAATCAGCCCCAGCATTTT.